The clone carrying this T cell receptor beta chain was seen repeatedly, ten times or more. The antigen remains unidentified. This record belongs to a study of breast tumors, draining lymph nodes, adjacent tissues. Notes on the study in general: Tumors had less TCR diversity than lymph nodes, more than nontumor tissue. Luminal-like breast cancer showed significantly greater tumor-nontumor repertoire similarity than basal-like breast cancer did.

Trimming removed 5 bases from V and 7 bases from J; junction bases left unmatched: 9. The CDR3 has 16 amino acids. Germline assignment: CDR1 SGHTA and CDR2 FQGNSA. The lymph nodes were axillary draining lymph nodes from breast cancer patients. TCRdb reanalysed the multiplex PCR reads using MiXCR and keeps one entry per CDR3 protein. The sample includes roughly 100,000 distinct CDR3 sequences, about 29% of them seen just once. This receptor was taken from a female donor with breast cancer. Some clones in this sample may be carry-over from other donors' samples. The V gene is TRBV7-2, the J gene TRBJ1-6; 9 nucleotides match TRBD1. Sequenced material: axillary lymph node tissue. CDR3 residues: CASSATGGLRNSPLHF. The CDR3 region has the DNA TGTGCCAGCAGCGCTACAGGGGGCCTGAGAAATTCACCCCTCCACTTT.